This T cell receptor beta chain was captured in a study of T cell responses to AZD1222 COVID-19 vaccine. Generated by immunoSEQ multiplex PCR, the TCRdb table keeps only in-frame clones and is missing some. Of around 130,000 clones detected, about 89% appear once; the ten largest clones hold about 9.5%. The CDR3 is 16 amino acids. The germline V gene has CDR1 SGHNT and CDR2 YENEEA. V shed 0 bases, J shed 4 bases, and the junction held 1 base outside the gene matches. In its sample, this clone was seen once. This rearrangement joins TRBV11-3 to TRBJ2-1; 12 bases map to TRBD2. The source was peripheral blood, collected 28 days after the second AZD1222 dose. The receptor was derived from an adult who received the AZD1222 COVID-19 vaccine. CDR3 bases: TGTGCCAGCAGCTTAGATGGACTAGCGGGGTACAATGAGCAGTTCTTC. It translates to CASSLDGLAGYNEQFF. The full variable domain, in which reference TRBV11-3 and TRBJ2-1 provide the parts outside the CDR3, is EAGVVQSPRYKIIEKKQPVAFWCNPISGHNTLYWYLQNLGQGPELLIRYENEEAVDDSQLPKDRFSAERLKGVDSTLKIQPAELGDSAVYLCASSLDGLAGYNEQFFGPGTRLTVL.